What follows are 27 T cell receptor beta chains derived from one specimen sequenced in a study of shared clonotypes between healthy human individuals. Clones were sequenced by immunoSEQ multiplex PCR, and TCRdb holds only the in-frame ones, with some missing. The sample shows some 530,000 clones, approximately 80% of them seen only once. Sequenced material: PBMCs. The source is a woman in her thirties or forties in good health. Some clones in this sample may be carry-over from other donors' samples.

The genes are TRBV27 and TRBJ1-5, with TRBD1 matching over 10 bases. CDR1 and CDR2 from the germline V gene are MNHEY and SMNVEV (reference sequence). The J segment lost 4 bases and the V segment lost 4 bases, leaving 4 bases of the junction unmatched. The CDR3 totals 15 residues. In nucleotides, the CDR3 is TGTGCCAGCAGTTCCGGGACAGGGGTAAATCAGCCCCAGCATTTT. It translates to CASSSGTGVNQPQHF.

The rearrangement links TRBV30 to TRBJ1-3; no reliable D call. Germline V gene sequence: CDR1 GTSNPN, CDR2 SVGIG (reference sequence). Trimming cost V 2 bases and J 0 bases, with 8 bases left between them. This CDR3 is built from 14 residues. CDR3 residues: CAWSWGTSGNTIYF. The CDR3 nucleotides are TGTGCCTGGAGTTGGGGAACCTCTGGAAACACCATATATTTT.

The chain recombines TRBV5-4 with TRBJ1-4; D remains unclear. V lost 0 bases and J 0 bases, leaving 3 bases between the germline ends. The CDR3 contains 14 residues. Germline assignment: CDR1 SGHNT and CDR2 YYREEE (reference sequence). CDR3 nucleotides: TGTGCCAGCAGCTTGGGAACAACTAATGAAAAACTGTTTTTT. As protein: CASSLGTTNEKLFF.

This clone was detected once. The CDR3 DNA is TGCGCCAGCAGCCCGGGGATTGTTGGGGGAGGGCGCACAGATACGCAGTATTTT. This sequence encodes CASSPGIVGGGRTDTQYF. The chain is built from TRBV5-1 and TRBJ2-3, with TRBD2 identical over 7 bases. After removal of 4 bases from V and 1 base from J, the junction contained 15 bases not matched to a gene. Looked up from germline, CDR1 is SGHRS and CDR2 is YFSETQ. The CDR3 is 18 residues long.

This clone was detected ten times or more. CDR3: CASSDNPSSYEQYF. In DNA form, the CDR3 reads TGTGCCAGCAGTGACAATCCAAGCTCCTACGAGCAGTACTTC. V and J are TRBV28 and TRBJ2-7; D gene unclear. There are 14 residues in the CDR3. V was pared by 5 bases and J by 0 bases, with 11 bases between. Germline assignment: CDR1 MDHEN and CDR2 SYDVKM. The complete variable domain, with remaining parts taken from reference TRBV28 and TRBJ2-7, reads DVKVTQSSRYLVKRTGEKVFLECVQDMDHENMFWYRQDPGLGLRLIYFSYDVKMKEKGDIPEGYSVSREKKERFSLILESASTNQTSMYLCASSDNPSSYEQYFGPGTRLTVT.

The chain links TRBV5-4 to TRBJ2-5; maybe TRBD2 (5 bases). The ends were cut back, 0 bases at V and 1 base at J, with 13 bases in the middle. Germline V gene data show CDR1 as SGHNT and CDR2 as YYREEE (reference sequence). The CDR3 spans 16 residues. The DNA for the CDR3 is TGTGCCAGCAGCTTGGAGGGCGGGCAGACCCAAGAGACCCAGTACTTC. This translates into CASSLEGGQTQETQYF.

J is TRBJ2-2 and V is TRBV18; D is perhaps TRBD1 (5 bases). The CDR3 consists of 16 residues. CDR1 and CDR2 from the germline V gene are KGHSH and LQKENI. Trimming took 3 bases from V and 0 from J, leaving 11 bases between them. The CDR3, as DNA: TGTGCCAGCTCACCCCTCGGACAAGCGAACACCGGGGAGCTGTTTTTT. Translation gives CASSPLGQANTGELFF.

The chain uses TRBV19 and TRBJ2-3; 9 positions match TRBD2. CDR1 is LNHDA, CDR2 SQIVND, per germline (reference sequence). V dropped 6 bases and J dropped 1; count of bases not matched to a gene: 8. The CDR3 is made up of 16 amino acids. The CDR3 loop is CASRPGLARRTDTQYF. The CDR3 DNA reads as TGTGCCAGTAGACCAGGACTAGCGCGTCGCACAGATACGCAGTATTTT.

The chain joins TRBV4-2 to TRBJ2-7, with 8 bases fitting TRBD2. The CDR3 spans 19 residues. Trimming took 0 bases from V and 3 from J; bases not matched to a gene: 16. Germline CDR1 reads LGHNA; CDR2 reads YNFKEQ. CDR3 loop: CASSQEAGSGTSTLYEQYF. In DNA, the CDR3 is TGTGCCAGCAGCCAAGAAGCGGGTAGCGGGACTTCTACCCTCTACGAGCAGTACTTC.

The J gene is TRBJ1-5, the V gene TRBV5-5; tentatively, D is TRBD1 (5 bases). V lost 0 bases and J lost 4, with 11 bases in between. Germline CDR1 and CDR2: SGHKS and YYEKEE (reference sequence). The CDR3 is made up of 15 amino acids. The CDR3 reads CASSLDGALNQPQHF. The CDR3 DNA sequence: TGTGCCAGCAGCTTGGACGGGGCACTAAATCAGCCCCAGCATTTT.

The rearrangement links TRBV6-1 to TRBJ1-1; D is unclear. V was trimmed by 4 bases and J by 4 bases, leaving 10 bases between them. Germline CDR1 is MNHNS and CDR2 is SASEGT. The CDR3 consists of 13 residues. CDR3 coding DNA: TGTGCCAGCAGTGTGGAATTCGGCACTGAAGCTTTCTTT. Translated, it gives CASSVEFGTEAFF.

This clone was seen just once. The chain is built from TRBV5-6 and TRBJ2-1; either TRBD1 or TRBD2 may fit D (6 bases each). Trimming stripped 7 bases from V and 8 bases from J, with 19 bases between. The CDR3 totals 14 residues. In germline, CDR1 is SGHDT, CDR2 YYEEEE. The CDR3 reads CASGNIGGPDEQFF. As DNA, the CDR3 is TGTGCCAGCGGAAACATAGGGGGGCCAGATGAGCAGTTCTTC.

This chain links TRBV7-3 with TRBJ1-1; 8 nucleotides agree with TRBD1. CDR3 length: 15 residues. Germline CDR1 reads SGHTA; CDR2 reads FQGTGA. After removal of 5 bases from V and 6 bases from J, the junction contained 11 bases not matched to a gene. DNA of the CDR3: TGTGCCAGCAGCACGGCAGGGGGCAGGGCAGCTGAAGCTTTCTTT. Translating it yields CASSTAGGRAAEAFF.

This rearrangement joins TRBV27 to TRBJ2-1, with TRBD2 as a possible D gene (5 bases). Between the trimmed V and J ends, which lost 5 bases and 2 bases, there was a span of 10 bases. CDR3 length equals 14 residues. CDR1 MNHEY and CDR2 SMNVEV come from the germline V gene (reference sequence). The DNA for the CDR3 is TGTGCCAGCAGTAACACCGGGACCTACAATGAGCAGTTCTTC. Amino acid sequence: CASSNTGTYNEQFF.

This rearrangement joins TRBV7-2 to TRBJ2-7; 16 nucleotides agree with TRBD2. Germline V gene data show CDR1 as SGHTA and CDR2 as FQGNSA. The CDR3 runs 16 residues. After removal of 2 bases from V and 5 bases from J, the junction contained 3 bases not matched to a gene. CDR3 residues: CASSLPGLAGGNEQYF. The CDR3 DNA sequence: TGTGCCAGCAGCTTACCGGGACTAGCGGGAGGGAACGAGCAGTACTTC.

V is TRBV5-5 and J is TRBJ1-4, with D tentatively TRBD1 (5 bases). V was cut by 0 bases and J by 2 bases, with 8 bases left in between. CDR1 and CDR2 from the germline V gene are SGHKS and YYEKEE (reference sequence). This CDR3 has 15 residues. Here the CDR3 reads CASSLGRGTNEKLFF. CDR3 DNA: TGTGCCAGCAGCTTGGGTCGGGGGACTAATGAAAAACTGTTTTTT.

The chain employs TRBV28 and TRBJ2-1; D ambiguous. Germline values: CDR1 MDHEN, CDR2 SYDVKM. Trimming left V 2 bases short and J 6 bases short, with 11 bases between. This CDR3 region has 14 residues. The CDR3 reads CASSLMGSRNEQFF. For the CDR3, the DNA is TGTGCCAGCAGTTTAATGGGCAGCCGCAATGAGCAGTTCTTC.

This chain connects TRBV28 to TRBJ1-1; TRBD1 agrees at 11 bases. CDR3 length: 15 residues. The V gene's germline CDR1 is MDHEN and CDR2 SYDVKM. J lost 0 bases, V lost 8 bases, and 5 bases had no gene match. The DNA of the CDR3 is TGTGCCAGCGGGGGACAGGGGGGGATGAACACTGAAGCTTTCTTT. It translates to CASGGQGGMNTEAFF. Full variable domain (rest looked up from reference TRBV28 and TRBJ1-1): DVKVTQSSRYLVKRTGEKVFLECVQDMDHENMFWYRQDPGLGLRLIYFSYDVKMKEKGDIPEGYSVSREKKERFSLILESASTNQTSMYLCASGGQGGMNTEAFFGQGTRLTVV.

The J gene is TRBJ2-2, the V gene TRBV5-6; 15 positions match TRBD2. This CDR3 has 18 amino acids. Germline CDR1 reads SGHDT; CDR2 reads YYEEEE. Germline trimming cut 5 bases from V and 2 bases from J; bases unmatched to any gene: 7. The CDR3 nucleotides are TGTGCCAGCAGTCCCGGGACTAGCGGGAGGAAAAACACCGGGGAGCTGTTTTTT. This sequence encodes CASSPGTSGRKNTGELFF.

A note on this clone: Other DNA variants within this sample encode the same CDR3. The CDR3, as DNA: TGTGCAAGCGGGACTAACTATGGCTACACCTTC. Amino acids: CASGTNYGYTF. The chain employs TRBV7-2 and TRBJ1-2; no clear D gene. This CDR3 is built from 11 residues. CDR1 and CDR2 from the germline V gene are SGHTA and FQGNSA.

This chain links TRBV5-1 with TRBJ2-3; possibly TRBD1 or TRBD2 for D (5 bases each). This CDR3 spans 17 amino acids. CDR1 and CDR2 from the germline V gene are SGHRS and YFSETQ. V dropped 0 bases and J dropped 1 base, with 15 bases sitting between them. In DNA form, the CDR3 reads TGCGCCAGCAGCTTGGTGACGGAGGTCAGGGGCACAGATACGCAGTATTTT. It yields the protein CASSLVTEVRGTDTQYF.

The genes are TRBV29-1 and TRBJ1-5; D gene ambiguous. The V gene lost 4 bases and the J gene lost 10 bases, with 17 bases spanning the gap. Germline lookup yields CDR1 SQVTM and CDR2 ANQGSEA. The CDR3 is 13 amino acids. Here the CDR3 DNA reads TGCAGCGTTGGTAAGGCGGCGGAGGGCCCCCAGCATTTT. The encoded protein is CSVGKAAEGPQHF.

V is TRBV6-4 and J is TRBJ2-3; the D gene is possibly TRBD2 (6 bases). The V gene's germline CDR1 is MRHNA and CDR2 SNTAGT. The V gene lost 0 bases and the J gene lost 9 bases, with 10 bases spanning the gap. The CDR3 totals 13 residues. CDR3 sequence (DNA): TGTGCCAGCAGTGACTCCCGGACTACAACGCAGTATTTT. This codes for CASSDSRTTTQYF.

On this clone: This could be a read error, since a much larger clone is one nucleotide away. The chain joins TRBV2 to TRBJ2-1, with 10 bases that match TRBD2. Germline assignment: CDR1 SNHLY and CDR2 FYNNEI. Germline trimming cut 5 bases from V and 0 bases from J; bases unmatched to any gene: 1. The CDR3 length is 15 residues. As DNA, the CDR3 is TGTGCCAGCAGTCCTAGCGGGAGCTCCTACAATGAGCAGTTCTTC. Protein sequence: CASSPSGSSYNEQFF.

The chain couples TRBV28 to TRBJ1-1; 8 nucleotides line up with TRBD1. V shed 3 bases and J 2 bases; nucleotides not matched to a gene: 8. The V gene's germline CDR1 is MDHEN and CDR2 SYDVKM. The CDR3 covers 16 residues. In DNA form, the CDR3 reads TGTGCCAGCAGTTTCCATCCCGGGACAGGCAACACTGAAGCTTTCTTT. Its translation: CASSFHPGTGNTEAFF.

The chain carries TRBV5-1 and TRBJ2-2; D may be TRBD1 or TRBD2 (5 bases each). V dropped 0 bases and J dropped 6 bases, with 12 bases sitting between them. Germline loops: CDR1 SGHRS, CDR2 YFSETQ. This CDR3 is 15 amino acids long. In DNA, the CDR3 is TGCGCCAGCAGCTTGGGAGGGGCGGAACCCGGGGAGCTGTTTTTT. Its translation: CASSLGGAEPGELFF.

The gene calls are TRBV29-1 and TRBJ1-2; D remains unclear. CDR3 length: 12 amino acids. Trimming shortened V by 3 bases and J by 3 bases, and 8 bases separated the two germline ends. Germline loops: CDR1 SQVTM, CDR2 ANQGSEA. CDR3 sequence: CSVERQHYGYTF. Here the CDR3 DNA reads TGCAGCGTTGAGAGGCAGCACTATGGCTACACCTTC. Variable domain in full (rest from reference TRBV29-1 and TRBJ1-2): SAVISQKPSRDICQRGTSLTIQCQVDSQVTMMFWYRQQPGQSLTLIATANQGSEATYESGFVIDKFPISRPNLTFSTLTVSNMSPEDSSIYLCSVERQHYGYTFGSGTRLTVV.